This T cell receptor beta chain stems from a study of blood T cell repertoires in COVID-19. Study-wide background: The origin of the acute and convalescent COVID-19 samples was the United States, Italy and Spain.

V was pared by 6 bases and J by 2 bases, with 13 bases of the junction left unmatched. Per germline, CDR1 SQVTM and CDR2 ANQGSEA. The CDR3 spans 17 residues. In the authors' methods: Scientists estimated how many nucleated cells there were by amplifying reference gene primers. Here immunoSEQ multiplex PCR was the method, and the copy in TCRdb shows in-frame clones only, minus some. The V and J calls and clone size are taken from that table; D and trimming were inferred from the DNA. This table holds approximately 150,000 clones, around 80% found once. The source of this sequence is a woman in her seventies who had recovered from COVID-19. Specimen: peripheral blood. The rearrangement uses TRBV29-1 and TRBJ1-5; 10 bases are a match to TRBD1. This chain's CDR3 is CSVGGPSGTGGNQPQHF. The CDR3 nucleotides read TGCAGCGTGGGGGGACCATCCGGGACAGGGGGCAATCAGCCCCAGCATTTT.